The clone carrying this T cell receptor beta chain was detected many times. No antigen is known for it. The source of the sample is a study of CD8 T cells in ankylosing spondylitis. Each TCR beta library was made by quantitative 5'-RACE that incorporated molecular barcodes. TCRdb reprocessed the 5' RACE reads via MiXCR and lists one record per CDR3 protein. The data contain 200,000 to 250,000 distinct CDR3 sequences, roughly 10% of them singletons. Study outcomes and limitations: Disease-associated clones were CD8+ and fairly uncommon in peripheral blood. Apparently characteristic of ankylosing spondylitis blood was a TCR beta motif (under ten highly homologous variants). Earlier literature documents some of the motif variants in reactive arthritis synovial fluid and blood.

The sequencing input was blood, either unsorted or a sorted T cell fraction (not recorded which). The sequence came from a male donor with ankylosing spondylitis or in good health (not recorded which).

DNA for the CDR3: TGCAGCCTCTCTTTTGTCACAGATACGCAGTATTTT. Its protein is CSLSFVTDTQYF. V and J are TRBV29-1 and TRBJ2-3; no reliable D call. Trimming pared 8 bases from V and 2 bases from J, leaving 11 bases between. The CDR3 sequence is 12 residues long. Germline V CDR1 and CDR2: SQVTM, ANQGSEA.